A single sample is the source of the 28 T cell receptor beta chains below, sequenced in a study of blood T cell repertoires in COVID-19. Data came from immunoSEQ multiplex PCR; TCRdb stores just in-frame clones and leaves some out. The data contain about 200,000 clones, 94% of them singletons. Sample: peripheral blood. The origin of the receptors is a man between 25 and 39 years old with COVID-19, enrolled during active disease.

The rearrangement uses TRBV5-4 and TRBJ2-6, with D tentatively TRBD1 (5 bases). V was cut by 0 bases and J by 4 bases, with 11 bases left in between. Looked up from germline, CDR1 is SGHNT and CDR2 is YYREEE (reference sequence). This CDR3 has 16 residues. CDR3 DNA: TGTGCCAGCAGCTTGGGGGGCAGGGCAGGGGCCAACGTCCTGACTTTC. Translating gives CASSLGGRAGANVLTF.

The CDR3 region is CASSPRLAGISDTQYF. CDR3 in DNA: TGCGCCAGCAGCCCTCGACTAGCGGGGATCTCAGATACGCAGTATTTT. The rearrangement joins TRBV4-1 to TRBJ2-3, with TRBD2 identical over 11 bases. J lost 4 bases, V lost 4 bases, and 7 bases had no gene match. CDR3 length equals 16 residues. Germline V gene sequence: CDR1 MGHRA, CDR2 YSYEKL.

The gene calls are TRBV7-6 and TRBJ1-1, with D maybe TRBD1 (5 bases). Trimming pared 1 base from V and 1 base from J, leaving 10 bases between. This CDR3 region has 15 residues. CDR1 SGHVS and CDR2 FNYEAQ come from the germline V gene. CDR3 nucleotide sequence: TGTGCCAGCAGCTTAGGGCAGGGATGGAACACTGAAGCTTTCTTT. The encoded protein is CASSLGQGWNTEAFF. The full variable domain, completed using reference TRBV7-6 and TRBJ1-1, is GAGVSQSPRYKVTKRGQDVALRCDPISGHVSLYWYRQALGQGPEFLTYFNYEAQQDKSGLPNDRFSAERPEGSISTLTIQRTEQRDSAMYRCASSLGQGWNTEAFFGQGTRLTVV.

The V call is TRBV20-1, the J call TRBJ1-2; 8 nucleotides line up with TRBD1. V lost 5 bases, J lost 7 bases, and 3 bases stayed unmatched. The CDR3 is 11 residues long. In germline, CDR1 is DFQATT, CDR2 SNEGSKA (reference sequence). The DNA of the CDR3 is TGCAGTGCTTCACAGGGGGGTGGCTACACCTTC. Encoded protein: CSASQGGGYTF.

V usage is TRBV30 and J usage is TRBJ1-1, with D possibly matching TRBD1 (5 bases). From germline, CDR1 is GTSNPN and CDR2 SVGIG (reference sequence). This CDR3 region has 16 residues. V was pared by 2 bases and J by 4 bases, with 20 bases between. In DNA form, the CDR3 reads TGTGCCTGGAGTTCGTATATCGCAGGGATGGGCACTGAAGCTTTCTTT. It yields the protein CAWSSYIAGMGTEAFF.

The chain carries TRBV5-1 and TRBJ1-1, with D possibly matching TRBD1 (5 bases). The ends were cut back, 1 base at V and 2 bases at J, with 18 bases in the middle. From germline, CDR1 is SGHRS and CDR2 YFSETQ. The CDR3 consists of 17 residues. The CDR3 nucleotides read TGCGCCAGCAGCTTGTCGGCCGGCGGGGGTATAAACACTGAAGCTTTCTTT. This codes for CASSLSAGGGINTEAFF. The full variable domain, in which reference TRBV5-1 and TRBJ1-1 provide the parts outside the CDR3, is KAGVTQTPRYLIKTRGQQVTLSCSPISGHRSVSWYQQTPGQGLQFLFEYFSETQRNKGNFPGRFSGRQFSNSRSEMNVSTLELGDSALYLCASSLSAGGGINTEAFFGQGTRLTVV.

The chain joins TRBV12-3 or TRBV12-4 to TRBJ1-1; no clear D. This CDR3 is 13 amino acids long. V lost 8 bases to trimming and J lost 5 bases, with 15 bases between them. The CDR3 spells CASGVAGRTEAFF. CDR3 nucleotide sequence: TGTGCCAGCGGGGTTGCGGGGAGGACTGAAGCTTTCTTT.

The J gene is TRBJ2-6, the V gene TRBV7-6, with 7 bases lining up with TRBD1. In germline, CDR1 is SGHVS, CDR2 FNYEAQ. V lost 5 bases to trimming and J lost 2 bases; unmatched junction nucleotides: 3. CDR3 length equals 15 residues. The CDR3 reads CASSIGQAGANVLTF. The CDR3 DNA reads TGTGCCAGCAGCATCGGACAGGCTGGGGCCAACGTCCTGACTTTC.

The rearrangement joins TRBV18 to TRBJ1-1; the match to TRBD1 covers 7 bases. The CDR3 sequence is 15 residues long. Germline trimming cut 5 bases from V and 4 bases from J; bases unmatched to any gene: 10. Germline V gene data show CDR1 as KGHSH and CDR2 as LQKENI. The CDR3 spells CASSVQGEWGTEAFF. In nucleotides, the CDR3 is TGTGCCAGCTCAGTCCAGGGGGAGTGGGGCACTGAAGCTTTCTTT. Full variable domain (missing parts from reference TRBV18 and TRBJ1-1): NAGVMQNPRHLVRRRGQEARLRCSPMKGHSHVYWYRQLPEEGLKFMVYLQKENIIDESGMPKERFSAEFPKEGPSILRIQQVVRGDSAAYFCASSVQGEWGTEAFFGQGTRLTVV.

The rearrangement uses TRBV24-1 and TRBJ2-5; TRBD1 matches 9 bases. V trimming: 5 bases; J trimming: 2 bases; junction bases outside the gene matches: 2. The CDR3 consists of 14 residues. Germline V gene sequence: CDR1 KGHDR, CDR2 SFDVKD. CDR3 amino acids: CATSAGTGQETQYF. In DNA form, the CDR3 reads TGTGCCACCAGTGCCGGGACAGGGCAAGAGACCCAGTACTTC.

V and J are TRBV19 and TRBJ1-2, with a weak D call TRBD1 (5 bases). Trimming took 3 bases from V and 7 from J, leaving 9 bases between them. Germline V gene lookup returns CDR1 LNHDA and CDR2 SQIVND (reference sequence). The CDR3 contains 12 residues. The CDR3 here is CASSILDSGYTF. The DNA of the CDR3 is TGTGCCAGTAGTATTCTCGACAGTGGCTACACCTTC. The whole variable domain, remainder taken from reference TRBV19 and TRBJ1-2, is DGGITQSPKYLFRKEGQNVTLSCEQNLNHDAMYWYRQDPGQGLRLIYYSQIVNDFQKGDIAEGYSVSREKKESFPLTVTSAQKNPTAFYLCASSILDSGYTFGSGTRLTVV.

V gene TRBV2 combines with J gene TRBJ2-2; 11 bases align to TRBD2. V was clipped by 6 bases and J by 4 bases; unmatched bases: 4. CDR1 and CDR2 from the germline V gene are SNHLY and FYNNEI. This CDR3 is 15 amino acids long. CDR3 residues: CASRTTSGVTGELFF. The CDR3 DNA reads as TGTGCCAGCAGAACGACTAGCGGGGTCACCGGGGAGCTGTTTTTT.

The gene calls are TRBV25-1 and TRBJ2-7, with D uncertain. The germline V gene has CDR1 MGHDK and CDR2 SYGVNS. V dropped 5 bases and J dropped 1 base, with 12 bases sitting between them. The CDR3 spans 14 residues. CDR3 sequence reads: CASSPLTRSYEQYF. DNA of the CDR3: TGTGCCAGCAGTCCACTAACAAGATCCTACGAGCAGTACTTC.

V is TRBV15 and J is TRBJ2-2; 9 nucleotides line up with TRBD1. Germline V gives CDR1 LNHNV, CDR2 YYDKDF (reference sequence). This CDR3 has 14 amino acids. V was clipped by 8 bases and J by 4 bases; unmatched bases: 5. The CDR3: CATGDRVGTGELFF. CDR3 DNA: TGTGCCACCGGGGACAGGGTGGGCACCGGGGAGCTGTTTTTT.

The gene calls are TRBV2 and TRBJ1-3; the D is unclear. The V end was cut by 4 bases, the J end by 2 bases, with 12 bases between. The CDR3 loop spans 15 amino acids. Per germline, CDR1 SNHLY and CDR2 FYNNEI. CDR3 in amino acids: CASSAYQSAGNTIYF. DNA for the CDR3: TGTGCCAGCAGTGCATACCAGTCCGCTGGAAACACCATATATTTT.

This clone was observed a handful of times. The J gene is TRBJ2-6, the V gene TRBV5-1; 7 bases are a match to TRBD1. The J segment lost 2 bases and the V segment lost 5 bases, leaving 7 bases of the junction unmatched. The CDR3 totals 16 residues. CDR1 and CDR2 from the germline V gene are SGHRS and YFSETQ. In DNA, the CDR3 is TGCGCCAGCAGAGAGACAGGGAACGCTGGGGCCAACGTCCTGACTTTC. Amino acids: CASRETGNAGANVLTF.

This sequence joins TRBV27 and TRBJ1-6; D possibly corresponds to TRBD1 (6 bases). There are 14 residues in the CDR3. Trimming removed 4 bases at V and 10 bases at J, with 14 bases between. Germline-derived CDR1 and CDR2 are MNHEY and SMNVEV (reference sequence). The chain's CDR3 is CASSYGTWQSPLHF. DNA of the CDR3: TGTGCCAGCAGTTACGGGACATGGCAATCACCCCTCCACTTT.

The chain is built from TRBV5-4 and TRBJ2-5; TRBD2 matches 7 bases. Trimming at V came to 7 bases and at J to 1 base, leaving 7 bases not matched to a gene. This CDR3 is 14 amino acids long. CDR1 is SGHNT, CDR2 YYREEE, per germline (reference sequence). The CDR3 DNA is TGTGCCAGCGCTCCGGGGGGAATCCAAGAGACCCAGTACTTC. Its protein is CASAPGGIQETQYF. Together with reference TRBV5-4 and TRBJ2-5, the CDR3 gives the full variable domain: ETGVTQSPTHLIKTRGQQVTLRCSSQSGHNTVSWYQQALGQGPQFIFQYYREEENGRGNFPPRFSGLQFPNYSSELNVNALELDDSALYLCASAPGGIQETQYFGPGTRLLVL.

The rearrangement uses TRBV6-6 and TRBJ1-5; 11 bases map to TRBD1. V was clipped by 6 bases and J by 7 bases; unmatched bases: 8. The germline gives CDR1 MNHNY, CDR2 SVGAGI (reference sequence). CDR3 length: 15 residues. The CDR3 region is CASRSDRGLGQPQHF. The CDR3 bases are TGTGCCAGCAGGTCGGACAGGGGGCTAGGGCAGCCCCAGCATTTT.

The chain recombines TRBV5-1 with TRBJ1-5; possibly TRBD1 for D (5 bases). The CDR3 has 16 amino acids. V was trimmed by 0 bases and J by 2 bases, leaving 12 bases between them. Germline V lookup: CDR1 SGHRS, CDR2 YFSETQ. CDR3 DNA sequence: TGCGCCAGCAGCTTGGGGGGCCCTTCGGGCAATCAGCCCCAGCATTTT. Amino acids: CASSLGGPSGNQPQHF.

The gene calls are TRBV18 and TRBJ1-5; D is uncertain. V was cut by 3 bases and J by 4 bases, with 10 bases left in between. This CDR3 contains 14 residues. Germline CDR1 KGHSH, CDR2 LQKENI. The CDR3 region is CASSPDGENQPQHF. The CDR3 region has the DNA TGTGCCAGCTCACCGGACGGGGAGAATCAGCCCCAGCATTTT.

The rearrangement joins TRBV14 to TRBJ2-5; 10 bases are a match to TRBD1. The V segment lost 5 bases and the J segment 7 bases; nucleotides outside the gene matches: 19. Germline V gene lookup returns CDR1 SGHDN and CDR2 FVKESK. This CDR3 has 18 residues. In DNA, the CDR3 is TGTGCCAGCAGCTCCGGACCCCCCGGGACAGGGGTTTGGGGGACCCAGTACTTC. Translation gives CASSSGPPGTGVWGTQYF.

The chain joins TRBV10-1 to TRBJ2-1, with 9 bases fitting TRBD1. Germline CDR1 and CDR2: WNHNN and SYGVQD (reference sequence). V trimming: 5 bases; J trimming: 2 bases; junction bases outside the gene matches: 4. This CDR3 has 15 residues. The CDR3 sequence: CASSTGTGPYNEQFF. The CDR3 DNA reads as TGCGCCAGCAGTACCGGGACAGGGCCCTACAATGAGCAGTTCTTC.

The rearrangement links TRBV3-1 (or the pseudogene TRBV3-2) to TRBJ1-4, with D unclear. Trimming removed 3 bases at V and 8 bases at J, with 10 bases between. This CDR3 region has 13 residues. The germline CDR1 and CDR2 sequences are LGHDT and YNNKEL (reference sequence). Here the CDR3 reads CASSQFIGEKLFF. In nucleotides, the CDR3 is TGTGCCAGCAGCCAGTTTATCGGGGAAAAACTGTTTTTT.

The chain joins TRBV27 to TRBJ1-1, with 8 bases lining up with TRBD1. This CDR3 has 15 amino acids. Germline-derived CDR1 and CDR2 are MNHEY and SMNVEV (reference sequence). V lost 2 bases to trimming and J lost 5 bases; unmatched junction nucleotides: 7. The CDR3 DNA is TGTGCCAGCAGTTTAATCCAGGGGGCGTTGACTGAAGCTTTCTTT. It yields the protein CASSLIQGALTEAFF.

The chain has TRBV7-8 and TRBJ1-5, with a weak D call TRBD1 (5 bases). Germline loops: CDR1 SGHVS, CDR2 FQNEAQ. This CDR3 has 24 residues. Trimming took off 5 bases at V and 0 bases at J, with 38 bases between the two ends. Written as DNA, the CDR3 is TGTGCCAGCAGCCCACCGGGGGAGGGTCCGGCCGACCTCCCTGAGTTTTATAGCAATCAGCCCCAGCATTTT. It is translated as CASSPPGEGPADLPEFYSNQPQHF.

This chain joins TRBV6-2 or TRBV6-3 and TRBJ2-3; TRBD2 matches 7 bases. CDR1 is MNHEY, CDR2 SVGEGT, per germline. The V segment lost 0 bases and the J segment 0 bases; nucleotides outside the gene matches: 12. The CDR3 covers 19 residues. The DNA of the CDR3 is TGTGCCAGCAGTTACTCCCTTCACCTAAGCGGGGAAAGCACAGATACGCAGTATTTT. Translating gives CASSYSLHLSGESTDTQYF.

V and J are TRBV16 and TRBJ1-2, with D possibly matching TRBD1 (6 bases). This CDR3 has 12 amino acids. Trimming removed 0 bases at V and 10 bases at J, with 9 bases between. Germline V gene sequence: CDR1 KGHSY, CDR2 FQNENV. The CDR3 loop is CASSQSQGYYTF. For the CDR3, the DNA is TGTGCCAGCAGCCAATCCCAGGGGTACTACACCTTC. Combining the CDR3 with reference TRBV16 and TRBJ1-2 gives the whole variable domain GEEVAQTPKHLVRGEGQKAKLYCAPIKGHSYVFWYQQVLKNEFKFLISFQNENVFDETGMPKERFSAKCLPNSPCSLEIQATKLEDSAVYFCASSQSQGYYTFGSGTRLTVV.